These 18 T cell receptor beta chains were sequenced from one sample in a study of shared clonotypes between healthy human individuals. Generated by immunoSEQ multiplex PCR, the TCRdb table keeps only in-frame clones and is missing some. The repertoire holds 600,000 or so clones, with around 96% as singletons. Naive CD8 cells lacked CD45RO, underwent positive selection for CCR7 and left out terminally differentiated effector memory CD45RA+ cells. The sequenced sample consisted of naive CD8+ T cells sorted from blood. Receptor source: a woman in her 30s in good health.

The rearrangement joins TRBV27 to TRBJ1-5, with D tentatively TRBD1 (5 bases). The CDR3 runs 17 residues. V lost 0 bases to trimming and J lost 0 bases, with 12 bases between them. Germline V gives CDR1 MNHEY, CDR2 SMNVEV (reference sequence). The CDR3 DNA reads as TGTGCCAGCAGTTTATCGATGGGGGGACGTAGCAATCAGCCCCAGCATTTT. This translates into CASSLSMGGRSNQPQHF.

This clone came up once. V gene TRBV23-1 combines with J gene TRBJ2-1, with D perhaps TRBD1 or TRBD2 (5 bases each). TRBV23-1 is annotated as an ORF whose role is uncertain. The CDR3 contains 14 residues. With 3 bases removed from V and 1 base from J, the gap between germline ends came to 7 bases. The CDR3 DNA reads TGCGCCAGCAGTCATGAGGGGTCCTACAATGAGCAGTTCTTC. It specifies CASSHEGSYNEQFF.

The chain couples TRBV7-9 to TRBJ2-2; no reliable D call. V was trimmed by 1 base and J by 5 bases, leaving 11 bases between them. The CDR3 runs 15 residues. Germline V gene lookup returns CDR1 SEHNR and CDR2 FQNEAQ (reference sequence). The CDR3 DNA is TGTGCCAGCAGCTTAGAAACTCCTATAACCGGGGAGCTGTTTTTT. Its protein product is CASSLETPITGELFF.

This clone is a singleton in its sample. The chain joins TRBV13 to TRBJ2-1, with 9 bases that match TRBD2. In germline, CDR1 is PRHDT, CDR2 FYEKMQ (reference sequence). The CDR3 totals 17 residues. V was clipped by 2 bases and J by 9 bases; unmatched bases: 14. The CDR3 spells CASSLPPTVAGAGEQFF. CDR3 sequence (DNA): TGTGCCAGCAGCTTACCCCCGACGGTAGCGGGAGCCGGTGAGCAGTTCTTC.

This chain joins TRBV19 and TRBJ1-5; D is undetermined. V lost 7 bases to trimming and J lost 6 bases, with 13 bases between them. Germline CDR1 and CDR2: LNHDA and SQIVND (reference sequence). The CDR3 sequence is 13 residues long. The CDR3 sequence is CASKPPGTQPQHF. In DNA, the CDR3 is TGTGCCAGTAAACCCCCTGGAACTCAGCCCCAGCATTTT.

This clone was detected only once. This specimen includes other DNA sequences encoding the same CDR3. The chain recombines TRBV19 with TRBJ2-1; D may be TRBD1 or TRBD2 (5 bases each). The CDR3 contains 12 residues. CDR1 is LNHDA and CDR2 is SQIVND in the germline V gene (reference sequence). V lost 1 base to trimming and J lost 7 bases, with 5 bases between them. CDR3 sequence (DNA): TGTGCCAGTAGTATAGGGGGGAATGAGCAGTTCTTC. This gives the protein CASSIGGNEQFF.

The chain links TRBV2 to TRBJ1-3; perhaps TRBD1 as D (6 bases). Germline V CDR1 and CDR2: SNHLY, FYNNEI. This CDR3 comprises 14 residues. Trimming took 6 bases from V and 2 from J, leaving 11 bases between them. CDR3 DNA sequence: TGTGCCAGCAGAGAATGGGGGCCTGGAAACACCATATATTTT. Protein product: CASREWGPGNTIYF. The whole variable domain, remainder taken from reference TRBV2 and TRBJ1-3, is EPEVTQTPSHQVTQMGQEVILRCVPISNHLYFYWYRQILGQKVEFLVSFYNNEISEKSEIFDDQFSVERPDGSNFTLKIRSTKLEDSAMYFCASREWGPGNTIYFGEGSWLTVV.

This chain uses TRBV7-9 with TRBJ1-2; D is ambiguous. The CDR3 spans 16 residues. Trimming pared 4 bases from V and 1 base from J, leaving 16 bases between. Germline assignment: CDR1 SEHNR and CDR2 FQNEAQ (reference sequence). The CDR3 nucleotides read TGTGCCAGCAGCTCCCTAAATGAGCTCTTTAACTATGGCTACACCTTC. Its protein is CASSSLNELFNYGYTF.

The rearrangement joins TRBV28 to TRBJ2-7; unclear D gene. Germline CDR1 MDHEN, CDR2 SYDVKM. The CDR3 extends over 12 amino acids. V lost 6 bases and J lost 5, with 11 bases in between. In nucleotides, the CDR3 is TGTGCCAGCAGCCCCCAGGCGAACGAGCAGTACTTC. Translation: CASSPQANEQYF.

The V gene is TRBV28, the J gene TRBJ2-7; D gene ambiguous. The CDR3 has 13 amino acids. V was shortened by 2 bases and J by 4 bases, with 9 bases between the two germline ends. CDR1 is MDHEN, CDR2 SYDVKM, per germline. As DNA, the CDR3 is TGTGCCAGCAGTTTAGCAAGGGATTACGAGCAGTACTTC. Its translation: CASSLARDYEQYF. Supplemented by reference TRBV28 and TRBJ2-7, the full variable domain reads DVKVTQSSRYLVKRTGEKVFLECVQDMDHENMFWYRQDPGLGLRLIYFSYDVKMKEKGDIPEGYSVSREKKERFSLILESASTNQTSMYLCASSLARDYEQYFGPGTRLTVT.

CDR3: CASSTGTINEQFF. CDR3 nucleotides: TGTGCCAGCAGTACGGGGACCATAAATGAGCAGTTCTTC. The chain employs TRBV27 and TRBJ2-1, with D possibly called TRBD1 or TRBD2 (5 bases each). Germline loops: CDR1 MNHEY, CDR2 SMNVEV (reference sequence). The CDR3 consists of 13 residues. The V gene lost 5 bases and the J gene lost 7 bases, with 12 bases spanning the gap.

This sequence joins TRBV2 and TRBJ2-7; 7 bases match TRBD2. Germline CDR1 SNHLY, CDR2 FYNNEI. The CDR3 spans 18 residues. With V trimmed by 8 bases and J by 0 bases, 19 bases remained unmatched. CDR3 sequence: CASLRTSIKPDPSYEQYF. As DNA, the CDR3 is TGTGCCAGCCTTAGGACTAGTATAAAGCCAGACCCCTCCTACGAGCAGTACTTC.

Remarks on this clone: Distinct nucleotide sequences in the sample also encode this CDR3. This chain links TRBV27 with TRBJ2-3; D remains unclear. Germline CDR1 reads MNHEY; CDR2 reads SMNVEV (reference sequence). The CDR3 contains 13 residues. Trimming removed 0 bases at V and 4 bases at J, with 5 bases between. CDR3 DNA sequence: TGTGCCAGCAGTTTATCGAGCCCAGATACGCAGTATTTT. This translates into CASSLSSPDTQYF.

The chain combines TRBV2 with TRBJ1-2; D unresolved. The CDR3 length is 18 residues. V lost 2 bases, J lost 6 bases, and 25 bases lay in between. CDR1 and CDR2 (germline): SNHLY, FYNNEI. This chain's CDR3 is CASSEIEEEAGFSDGYTF. The CDR3 nucleotides are TGTGCCAGCAGTGAAATTGAGGAAGAGGCTGGATTTTCCGATGGCTACACCTTC.

The V call is TRBV7-8, the J call TRBJ1-1; no clear D. The CDR3 is made up of 14 amino acids. In germline, CDR1 is SGHVS, CDR2 FQNEAQ. Trimming took 1 base from V and 0 from J, leaving 6 bases between them. CDR3 DNA: TGTGCCAGCAGCTTAGGGTGGCTGAACACTGAAGCTTTCTTT. It is translated as CASSLGWLNTEAFF.

The rearrangement joins TRBV25-1 to TRBJ1-2; D possibly corresponds to TRBD1 (6 bases). This CDR3 contains 12 residues. V was trimmed by 4 bases and J by 6 bases, leaving 9 bases between them. Per the germline V gene, CDR1 is MGHDK and CDR2 is SYGVNS. In DNA form, the CDR3 reads TGTGCCAGCAGTGGGACAGTGGATGGCTACACCTTC. It encodes CASSGTVDGYTF.

The genes are TRBV11-2 and TRBJ1-4, with D hard to call. Trimming took off 3 bases at V and 1 base at J, with 6 bases between the two ends. CDR3 length: 14 residues. Germline CDR1 SGHAT, CDR2 FQNNGV. The CDR3 DNA sequence: TGTGCCAGCAGCTTTGGTGGAACTAATGAAAAACTGTTTTTT. It encodes CASSFGGTNEKLFF.

V is TRBV7-9 and J is TRBJ2-5; 8 bases agree with TRBD2. TRBJ2-7 matches the DNA end more closely, so the J call is doubtful. This CDR3 has 15 amino acids. Per germline, CDR1 SEHNR and CDR2 FQNEAQ (reference sequence). This CDR3 is CASSQSGRPSYEQYF. The CDR3 DNA is TGTGCCAGCAGCCAAAGCGGGAGACCCTCCTACGAGCAGTACTTC.